This TCR beta chain was captured in a study of Graves' ophthalmopathy and Graves' hyperthyroidism. Study overall: In this cohort's terms, stable hyperthyroidism meant no ophthalmopathy by 18 months of follow-up.

Enrolled hyperthyroidism patients had a new diagnosis, a duration under 2 months, and an age of 18 to 65. Germline-derived CDR1 and CDR2 are SGHRS and YFSETQ. Trimming removed 3 bases from V and 4 bases from J; junction bases left unmatched: 7. CDR3 length equals 15 residues. Study-wide points: A majority of expanded thyroid clonotypes exceeding 0.001 frequency were likewise present in blood. Predictions made by the model for ophthalmopathy progression reached roughly 71% sensitivity and 72% to 85% specificity.

Amplification targeted the TCR beta CDR3 regions, with RNA transcripts as the source material. HTBI primers served in a first-round RT-PCR, which a second-round multiplex PCR followed. TCRdb fed the multiplex PCR reads into MiXCR, producing one record per CDR3 protein. The profile covers about 1.1 million distinct CDR3 sequences, with approximately 35% appearing a single time and around 10% taken by the ten largest. Notes on this clonotype: The antigen is unknown.

The rearrangement uses TRBV5-1 and TRBJ2-7, with 10 bases that match TRBD1. The clonotype was recovered from an adult man with Graves' hyperthyroidism. The sample taken for sequencing was peripheral blood or thyroid tissue (not recorded which). CDR3 in amino acids: CASSSATGGVYEQYF. The CDR3 DNA follows: TGCGCCAGCAGCTCAGCGACAGGGGGCGTGTACGAGCAGTACTTC.